This T cell receptor beta chain comes out of a study of shared clonotypes between healthy human individuals. With respect to this clone: The antigen remains unidentified.

CD45RO negativity and positive selection for CCR7 defined naive CD8 cells, a population that excluded terminally differentiated effector memory CD45RA+ cells. Findings and caveats of the study: Naive subsets usually exceeded memory subsets in estimated richness.

Profiling relied on immunoSEQ multiplex PCR, and the TCRdb table lists in-frame clones only, not all of them. The data show just over 2,000,000 clones, about 95% seen once. The CDR3 extends over 13 amino acids. Germline V gene data show CDR1 as SGHAT and CDR2 as FQNNGV. V lost 4 bases, J lost 4 bases, and 11 bases lay in between. V is TRBV11-2 and J is TRBJ2-7; possible D gene TRBD2, 6 bases. The sequence was collected from a man in his late teens or twenties in good health. The specimen sequenced was naive CD8+ T cells sorted from blood. CDR3 region: CASSWEVAYEQYF. The CDR3, as DNA: TGTGCCAGCAGCTGGGAGGTCGCTTACGAGCAGTACTTC.